This T cell receptor beta chain stems from a study of blood T cell repertoires in COVID-19. The assay was immunoSEQ multiplex PCR, and TCRdb's table has in-frame clones only and misses some. The sample consists of over 200,000 clones, around 80% of them appearing once. Germline V gene sequence: CDR1 SGDLS, CDR2 YYNGEE. This CDR3 region has 18 residues. The V and J ends lost 3 bases and 0 bases respectively, with 18 bases between them. The genes are TRBV9 and TRBJ2-2, with D unresolved. The specimen sequenced was PBMCs or T cells enriched from blood (not recorded which). This sequence was found in a man in his fifties or sixties who had recovered from COVID-19. Here the CDR3 reads CASSASRVGTTNTGELFF. As DNA, the CDR3 is TGTGCCAGCAGCGCGTCCCGGGTCGGAACCACGAACACCGGGGAGCTGTTTTTT.